The clone carrying this T cell receptor beta chain was counted ten times or more. This sample was included in a study of identical twins. TCRdb independently ran MiXCR on the 5' RACE reads; one entry per CDR3 protein. In the table there are some 96,000 distinct CDR3 sequences, under 6.5% of which are singletons. This receptor was obtained from a woman aged 50 to 65 in good health. What was sequenced was memory T cells sorted from blood.

The CDR3 sequence: CASSWGLSGNTIYF. The CDR3 DNA sequence: TGTGCCAGCAGCTGGGGACTCTCTGGAAACACCATATATTTT. V and J are TRBV7-2 and TRBJ1-3; D might be TRBD1 (5 bases). Trimming took 4 bases from V and 0 from J, leaving 7 bases between them. Germline values: CDR1 SGHTA, CDR2 FQGNSA. The CDR3 has 14 amino acids.